Following are 18 T cell receptor beta chains from one sample sequenced in a study of tumor and adjacent non-tumor tissue in lung cancer. RNA was extracted from bulk tissue without any cell sorting. The normal lung tissue was taken more than 3 cm from the tumor edge. The library came from three nested PCR rounds adapted from ARM-PCR protocols. TCRdb itself ran the multiplex PCR reads through MiXCR, one entry per CDR3 protein. The data show some 80,000 distinct CDR3 sequences, about 77% seen once. The sequenced sample consisted of distant non-tumor lung tissue. The receptors were gathered from a woman aged 45-59 years with non-small cell lung cancer.

In this sample, this clonotype turned up a few times. One end of the junction does not line up with germline, which may come from a read error. J is TRBJ2-3 and V is TRBV4-2, with unresolved D. This CDR3 is 15 amino acids long. Germline CDR1 reads LGHNA; CDR2 reads YNFKEQ. CDR3 DNA sequence: TGTGCCAGCAGTCAAAGTGTAGGCCCGGTAGATATGCAGTATTTT. This encodes CASSQSVGPVDMQYF.

Details on this clonotype: Being one base from a much bigger clone, this may be a read error. The V gene is TRBV7-9, the J gene TRBJ2-7; D is undetermined. Trimming took 1 base from V and 3 from J, leaving 7 bases between them. This CDR3 contains 13 residues. From germline, CDR1 is SEHNR and CDR2 FQNEAQ (reference sequence). The CDR3 DNA reads TGTGCCAGCAGCTTAGAAGAGATCTACGAGCAGTACTTC. Amino acids: CASSLEEIYEQYF.

This clonotype was found once. The chain is built from TRBV6-5 and TRBJ1-4; possible D gene TRBD1, 5 bases. CDR3 length: 15 residues. V lost 0 bases and J 7 bases, leaving 12 bases between the germline ends. Germline V gene lookup returns CDR1 MNHEY and CDR2 SVGAGI. CDR3 in DNA: TGTGCCAGCAGTTACTCGGGGGTTGGAAGTGAAAAACTGTTTTTT. Protein sequence: CASSYSGVGSEKLFF.

This clonotype was counted a few times. This chain joins TRBV11-1 and TRBJ2-7; D could derive from TRBD1 or TRBD2 (6 bases each). Germline V CDR1 and CDR2: SGHAT, FQDESV (reference sequence). The CDR3 extends over 17 amino acids. Trimming cost V 4 bases and J 0 bases, with 19 bases left between them. This CDR3 is CASSCENPGAHSYEQYF. CDR3 bases: TGTGCCAGCAGCTGCGAAAATCCGGGGGCCCACTCCTACGAGCAGTACTTC.

This chain joins TRBV6-1 and TRBJ2-3, with D possibly being TRBD1 (6 bases). CDR1 is MNHNS and CDR2 is SASEGT in the germline V gene. The CDR3 spans 15 residues. The V end was cut by 9 bases, the J end by 4 bases, with 20 bases between. This chain's CDR3 is CARGWLGHNADTQYF. CDR3 in DNA: TGTGCCAGGGGTTGGTTGGGACATAACGCAGATACGCAGTATTTT.

In regard to this clonotype: A junction end diverges from the germline sequence, so it may reflect a read error. The gene calls are TRBV28 and TRBJ1-1, with D unclear. The CDR3 runs 12 residues. Germline V gives CDR1 MDHEN, CDR2 SYDVKM. This chain's CDR3 is CANTPSNTGAFF. CDR3 in DNA: TGCGCCAACACTCCCAGTAACACTGGAGCTTTCTTT.

J is TRBJ1-4 and V is TRBV29-1, with D possibly being TRBD1 (6 bases). The CDR3 runs to 15 residues. Trimming cost V 8 bases and J 5 bases, with 21 bases left between them. Germline V gene data show CDR1 as SQVTM and CDR2 as ANQGSEA. The DNA for the CDR3 is TGCAGCCTCAGACCTGAGACAGGTCTCAATGAAAAACTGTTTTTT. It is translated as CSLRPETGLNEKLFF.

This clonotype occurred many times. CDR3 sequence reads: CASSLGRVEQFF. CDR3 coding DNA: TGTGCCAGCAGTCTAGGGCGGGTCGAGCAGTTCTTC. The V gene is TRBV12-3 or TRBV12-4, the J gene TRBJ2-1; TRBD2 is a possible D gene (5 bases). The length of the CDR3 is 12 residues. V lost 5 bases, J lost 10 bases, and 12 bases lay in between.

As regards this clonotype: The junction differs from germline at one of its ends, possibly a read error. This rearrangement joins TRBV11-2 to TRBJ2-3; D not resolved. Germline CDR1 and CDR2: SGHAT and FQNNGV. CDR3 length: 13 amino acids. Written as DNA, the CDR3 is TGTGCCAGCAGCTTAGGGTCTGAGGATACGCGGAATTTT. Translated, it gives CASSLGSEDTRNF.

This clonotype was counted many times. This sequence joins TRBV30 and TRBJ2-4; D might be TRBD2 (7 bases). V was shortened by 8 bases and J by 6 bases, with 11 bases between the two germline ends. This CDR3 spans 11 amino acids. Germline CDR1 is GTSNPN and CDR2 is SVGIG (reference sequence). CDR3 protein: CAGGGLNIQYF. DNA for the CDR3: TGTGCCGGGGGGGGCTTAAACATTCAGTACTTC.

The gene calls are TRBV28 and TRBJ2-3; D could derive from TRBD1 or TRBD2 (5 bases each). V was pared by 4 bases and J by 2 bases, with 13 bases between. The CDR3 has 15 amino acids. Germline V gives CDR1 MDHEN, CDR2 SYDVKM. In DNA, the CDR3 is TGTGCCAGCAGTTCCCGGGGCGGCCTCACAGATACGCAGTATTTT. It yields the protein CASSSRGGLTDTQYF.

A word on this clonotype: The junction differs from germline at one of its ends, possibly a read error. The chain employs TRBV4-1 and TRBJ2-7; TRBD2 matches at 11 bases. CDR3 length equals 15 residues. Per the germline V gene, CDR1 is MGHRA and CDR2 is YSYEKL. The CDR3 DNA reads as TGCGCCAGCAGCATGACCCTAGCGGGAGGTGGCGAGCAGTATTTC. Its translation: CASSMTLAGGGEQYF.

This clonotype has a handful of counts. Just one base apart from a much larger clone, this may be a read error. As the CDR3 is not closed by the conserved phenylalanine or tryptophan, this likely results from a read error. V and J are TRBV28 and TRBJ1-5, with 7 bases aligning to TRBD1. The germline gives CDR1 MDHEN, CDR2 SYDVKM. This CDR3 comprises 16 residues. J lost 4 bases, V lost 5 bases, and 11 bases had no gene match. CDR3 loop: CASSPLRQGGNQPQHS. The CDR3 DNA sequence: TGTGCCAGCAGTCCCCTACGACAGGGCGGAAATCAGCCCCAGCATTCT.

The table lists this clonotype with a count of one. An end of the junction does not agree with germline; a read error may underlie this. The genes are TRBV4-1 and TRBJ2-3; D might be TRBD2 (6 bases). Germline values: CDR1 MGHRA, CDR2 YSYEKL. This CDR3 spans 16 amino acids. The CDR3 sequence: CASSQVGGKASDTQYF. The CDR3 DNA reads as TGCGCCAGCAGCCAAGTTGGCGGGAAGGCCTCAGATACGCAGTACTTT.

The rearrangement joins TRBV6-2 or TRBV6-3 to TRBJ2-7, with 8 bases identical to TRBD2. V was pared by 6 bases and J by 5 bases, with 12 bases of the junction left unmatched. CDR3 size: 15 residues. From germline, CDR1 is MNHEY and CDR2 SVGEGT. The CDR3: CASRPGTSGSHEQYF. The CDR3, as DNA: TGTGCCAGCAGGCCTGGAACTAGCGGATCCCACGAGCAGTACTTC.

On this clonotype itself: Possible read error: a much larger clone is one base away. CDR3 in amino acids: CANRATSGSSYNEQFF. For the CDR3, the DNA is TGTGCCAACAGGGCGACTAGCGGGAGTTCCTACAATGAGCAGTTCTTC. V gene TRBV28 combines with J gene TRBJ2-1, with 12 bases aligning to TRBD2. Trimming at V came to 10 bases and at J to 1 base, leaving 8 bases not matched to a gene. The CDR3 is 16 residues long. The germline V gene encodes CDR1 MDHEN and CDR2 SYDVKM. Full variable domain (remainder filled in from reference TRBV28 and TRBJ2-1): DVKVTQSSRYLVKRTGEKVFLECVQDMDHENMFWYRQDPGLGLRLIYFSYDVKMKEKGDIPEGYSVSREKKERFSLILESASTNQTSMYLCANRATSGSSYNEQFFGPGTRLTVL.

As for this clonotype: At one end, the junction sequence differs from germline, possibly due to a read error. This chain connects TRBV12-3 or TRBV12-4 to TRBJ2-4, with unresolved D. The CDR3 loop spans 15 amino acids. Here the CDR3 reads CASSLDAVDGAPIYF. The CDR3 DNA is TGTGCCAGTAGTTTAGACGCGGTAGACGGTGCGCCAATTTACTTC.

The sample holds one count of this clonotype. The junction departs from the called germline gene at one end, perhaps through a read error. V gene TRBV4-2 combines with J gene TRBJ2-1; either TRBD1 or TRBD2 may fit D (6 bases each). Germline CDR1 reads LGHNA; CDR2 reads YNFKEQ. The CDR3 has 17 amino acids. Written as DNA, the CDR3 is TGTGCCAGCAGCAAAGAGGGGGGTGGCGGGCCCTACAAGGAACAGTTCTTC. The encoded protein is CASSKEGGGGPYKEQFF.